These 7 T cell receptor beta chains share one sample of origin, sequenced in a study of T-cell memory formation after mild COVID-19 (dated by TCRdb to the early 2020s). The library came from 5' RACE. Data came from an Illumina NovaSeq 6000. TCRdb reanalyzed the raw reads on its own, using fastp at Q25 for trimming and MiXCR for clone calling, and kept in-frame beta chains. Each record represents a unique CDR3 protein, reported with the most common genes and DNA among its rows. This sample is represented by around 420,000 distinct CDR3 sequences; 20% to 30% of them were singletons. The ten most abundant clones make up roughly 9.7% of the sample. The sample consisted of PBMCs or a T cell subset sorted from them (not recorded which). The receptor set was obtained from an adult woman who had mild COVID-19 (a few samples of this study predate the infection). The sample titles of this study are shuffled in the database, so cell type and time point are left out; the donor was told from shared clones.

The V and J genes are TRBV9 and TRBJ2-1; possibly TRBD1 for D (6 bases). Germline V gene lookup returns CDR1 SGDLS and CDR2 YYNGEE. The CDR3 loop spans 13 amino acids. V lost 0 bases and J lost 10, with 11 bases in between. The CDR3 sequence is CASSVVLGGEQFF. CDR3 nucleotides: TGTGCCAGCAGCGTAGTATTAGGGGGAGAGCAGTTCTTC.

This clonotype was seen a handful of times. The gene calls are TRBV4-1 and TRBJ2-3; 9 bases are a match to TRBD1. The CDR3 has 15 amino acids. Germline V gene data show CDR1 as MGHRA and CDR2 as YSYEKL. V gave up 4 bases and J gave up 4 bases; unmatched junction bases: 6. In DNA form, the CDR3 reads TGCGCCAGCAGCCCGCCGGGACAGGGACCAGATACGCAGTATTTT. It is translated as CASSPPGQGPDTQYF.

This clonotype came up a few times. The chain employs TRBV28 and TRBJ2-7, with 10 bases identical to TRBD1. Germline V gene data show CDR1 as MDHEN and CDR2 as SYDVKM. V dropped 5 bases and J dropped 7; count of bases not matched to a gene: 11. The CDR3 is made up of 15 amino acids. For the CDR3, the DNA is TGTGCCAGCAGTGGGGACAGGGGCAAACCTGGGGAGCAGTACTTC. Its translation: CASSGDRGKPGEQYF.

The chain carries TRBV4-2 and TRBJ2-2, with TRBD1 matching 7 bases. Germline-derived CDR1 and CDR2 are LGHNA and YNFKEQ. This CDR3 comprises 16 residues. The V gene end was trimmed by 4 bases and the J gene end by 5 bases; junction bases not matched to a gene: 10. The CDR3 bases are TGTGCCAGCAGCCCTCGGGACAGTGATAGGACCGGGGAGCTGTTTTTT. It is translated as CASSPRDSDRTGELFF.

The chain uses TRBV25-1 and TRBJ2-3; possible D gene TRBD1, 7 bases. V lost 1 base to trimming and J lost 5 bases, with 22 bases between them. The CDR3 has 18 amino acids. Germline V gene lookup returns CDR1 MGHDK and CDR2 SYGVNS. The CDR3 nucleotides are TGTGCCAGCAGTGAATCCCATCGGCGGGACAGTGACGGAGATACGCAGTATTTT. This translates into CASSESHRRDSDGDTQYF.

J is TRBJ1-2 and V is TRBV21-1; TRBD1 reflects the table's D call only, with no check against the DNA. TRBV21-1 constitutes a pseudogene. The CDR3 spans 18 residues. The CDR3, as DNA: TGTGCCAGCAGCAAAGCCCCAGGTGGGGGGGTGACCTTTTATGGCTACACCTTC. Translation gives CASSKAPGGGVTFYGYTF.

This clonotype was counted between two and nine times. The V gene is TRBV5-1, the J gene TRBJ1-1; 7 bases line up with TRBD1. V was pared by 2 bases and J by 7 bases, with 17 bases of the junction left unmatched. The CDR3 length is 17 residues. The germline gives CDR1 SGHRS, CDR2 YFSETQ. CDR3 sequence (DNA): TGCGCCAGCAGCTTACAGGGAGCCGGGACAGCGGTCGATGAAGCTTTCTTT. Translation gives CASSLQGAGTAVDEAFF.